This T cell receptor (beta chain) was observed in a study of blood T cell repertoires in COVID-19. The wider study: Researchers got acute and convalescent COVID-19 samples from the United States, Italy and Spain. T cells, B-cell-depleted T cells, or PBMCs supplied cDNA or gDNA.

CDR1 LGHNT and CDR2 FRNRAP come from the germline V gene. The CDR3 is 12 residues long. Trimming removed 0 bases from V and 4 bases from J, with 4 bases in between. Original analysis: Counts of nucleated cells, estimated from reference gene primer amplification, were obtained. Using immunoSEQ multiplex PCR, the repertoire was profiled, and TCRdb retains in-frame clones only, with some absent. V and J calls and clone size are copied from that table; D and trimming were computed from the DNA. The sample yields 50,000 to 55,000 clones, 80% to 90% seen once. The V call is TRBV12-5, the J call TRBJ2-7; D remains unclear. The material sequenced was peripheral blood. This clonotype originated in a middle-aged man with active COVID-19. CDR3 protein: CASGLVIYEQYF. CDR3 nucleotides: TGTGCTAGTGGTTTGGTAATATACGAGCAGTACTTC.